This T cell receptor (beta chain) originates from a study of radiation and T cells in renal cell carcinoma. Sequencing was performed with immunoSEQ multiplex PCR; in TCRdb, only in-frame clones are kept and a portion is missing. The sample lists approximately 45,000 clones; 83% were seen once. From germline, CDR1 is MGHDK and CDR2 SYGVNS. The V end was cut by 7 bases, the J end by 5 bases, with 14 bases between. There are 13 residues in the CDR3. As for time point: baseline pretreatment blood. Indicated treatment: 15 Gy SBRT to primary tumor, nephrectomy 4 weeks later. The TCR originated in a woman aged 70-85 years with renal cell carcinoma. The chain has TRBV25-1 and TRBJ2-5; D might be TRBD2 (6 bases). Sequencing was performed on blood, taken from a patient whose treatment included radiotherapy and nephrectomy. This chain's CDR3 is CASKGLAKETQYF. The CDR3 DNA sequence: TGTGCCAGCAAGGGGCTAGCGAAGGAGACCCAGTACTTC.